Here is one T cell receptor beta chain with its context. Its antigen is not known. CDR1 is SQVTM and CDR2 is ANQGSEA in the germline V gene. The CDR3 is 20 amino acids. Trimming took 1 base from V and 0 from J; bases not matched to a gene: 18. This record belongs to a study of neoadjuvant anti-PD-1 for oral cavity cancer. Background on the study: Nivolumab at 3 mg/kg was mostly given biweekly, three to four doses, pre-surgery. General study results and limits: Each response group had just three patients in TCR analyses.

The data were produced by immunoSEQ multiplex PCR, yet TCRdb's version contains in-frame clones alone and is incomplete. Among about 15,000 clones listed, 60% to 70% were seen once. The sequencing used PBMCs, collected before nivolumab (anti-PD-1) treatment. This TCR was sampled from a person aged 40 to 85 with oral cavity squamous cell carcinoma. The chain joins TRBV29-1 to TRBJ2-1; 7 bases map to TRBD1. CDR3 sequence: CSVEGVRTGPLRSSYNEQFF. DNA for the CDR3: TGCAGCGTTGAAGGGGTCCGGACAGGTCCCCTACGAAGCTCCTACAATGAGCAGTTCTTC.